The T cell receptor (beta chain) under discussion was sequenced for a study of radiotherapy plus CTLA-4 blockade in lung cancer. Study results and limitations: It was early blood T cell clone dynamics, with interferon-beta, that reportedly best predicted response. Expansion of tumor-derived TCR clones was observed in blood after radiotherapy plus ipilimumab.

Per germline, CDR1 MNHNS and CDR2 SASEGT. CDR3 length equals 12 residues. The ends were cut back, 1 base at V and 5 bases at J, with 4 bases in the middle. This clone was seen more than once but under ten times. Its specificity is not known. Profiled with immunoSEQ multiplex PCR; TCRdb holds only in-frame clones, not every one. The table records 90,000 to 100,000 clones, approximately 72% of them present only once. The material sequenced was peripheral blood, taken from a patient treated with radiotherapy plus ipilimumab. This chain joins TRBV6-1 and TRBJ2-3; D gene unclear. The TCR originated in a human donor with non-small cell lung cancer who had a partial response to radiotherapy plus ipilimumab. Some clones in this sample may be carry-over from other donors' samples. The CDR3 DNA sequence: TGTGCCAGCAGTGAAGTCGGAGATACGCAGTATTTT. It translates to CASSEVGDTQYF.